This TCR beta chain emerged from a study of shared clonotypes between healthy human individuals. Repertoires were generated with immunoSEQ multiplex PCR, while TCRdb's copy carries only in-frame clones and drops some. The sample shows about 490,000 clones, about three quarters of them seen only once. The length of the CDR3 is 13 residues. V shed 6 bases and J shed 7 bases, with 15 bases lying between them. In germline, CDR1 is MDHEN, CDR2 SYDVKM. The chain carries TRBV28 and TRBJ1-2; possibly TRBD1 for D (6 bases). Source material: PBMCs. This sequence was found in a woman in her 40s in good health. Some clones in this sample may be carry-over from other donors' samples. The CDR3: CASRPGGAGGYTF. CDR3 sequence (DNA): TGTGCCAGCAGACCCGGGGGGGCCGGTGGCTACACCTTC.